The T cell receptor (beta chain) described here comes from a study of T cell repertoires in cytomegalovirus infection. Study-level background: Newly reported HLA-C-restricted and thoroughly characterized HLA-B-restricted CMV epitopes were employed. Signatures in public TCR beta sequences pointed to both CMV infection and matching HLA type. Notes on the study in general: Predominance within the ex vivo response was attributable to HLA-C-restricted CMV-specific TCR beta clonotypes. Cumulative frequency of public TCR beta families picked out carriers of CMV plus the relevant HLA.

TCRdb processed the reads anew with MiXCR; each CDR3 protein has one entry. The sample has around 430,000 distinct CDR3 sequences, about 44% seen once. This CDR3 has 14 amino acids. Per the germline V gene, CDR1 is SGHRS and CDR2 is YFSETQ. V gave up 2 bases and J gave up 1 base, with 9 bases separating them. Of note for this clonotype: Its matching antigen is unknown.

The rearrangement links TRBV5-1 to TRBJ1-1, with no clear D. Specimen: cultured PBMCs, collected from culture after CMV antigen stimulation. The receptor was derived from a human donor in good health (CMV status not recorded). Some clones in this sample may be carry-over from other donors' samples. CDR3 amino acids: CASSFDGWNTEAFF. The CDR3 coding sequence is TGCGCCAGCAGCTTCGACGGGTGGAACACTGAAGCTTTCTTT.